Listed below are T cell receptor beta chains from one sample, sequenced in a study of cytomegalovirus exposure and HLA in healthy donors. Generated by immunoSEQ multiplex PCR, the TCRdb table keeps only in-frame clones and is missing some. The repertoire holds roughly 180,000 clones, with 80% to 85% as singletons. The sequencing input was PBMCs. The receptor source for this set is a boy aged 2-9 years in good health and CMV-seronegative. Each CDR3 is given with its conserved first and last residue. The D gene is left open where the match is weak. Clone size, where shown, is once, few, many, or a class for clones that have expanded.

>.|TRBJ2-2|TRBD2|TRBV29-1
CSVRLAGATGELFF
TGCAGCGTTCGACTAGCGGGAGCTACCGGGGAGCTGTTTTTT
>.|TRBJ2-1|TRBD2|TRBV30
CAWTSGGYEQFF
TGTGCCTGGACTAGCGGTGGGTATGAGCAGTTCTTC
>.|TRBJ2-5|.|TRBV13
CASSLGGQETQYF
TGTGCCAGCAGCCTGGGGGGCCAAGAGACCCAGTACTTC
>few|TRBJ2-3|TRBD2|TRBV5-1
CASSSLTSGKDTQYF
TGCGCCAGCAGCTCCCTGACTAGCGGGAAAGATACGCAGTATTTT
>.|TRBJ2-3|TRBD2|TRBV10-3
CAISESTSGSDTQYF
TGTGCCATCAGTGAGTCTACTAGCGGGAGTGATACGCAGTATTTT
>.|TRBJ1-1|.|TRBV29-1
CSVEVEMNTEAFF
TGCAGCGTTGAAGTGGAGATGAACACTGAAGCTTTCTTT
>once|TRBJ2-7|TRBD2|TRBV4-1
CASSQGGASGSIYEQYF
TGCGCCAGCAGCCAAGGGGGGGCTAGCGGGAGTATCTACGAGCAGTACTTC
>.|TRBJ2-7|TRBD2|TRBV11-2
CASSLEFGTSGYEQYF
TGTGCCAGCAGCTTAGAGTTTGGGACTAGCGGCTACGAGCAGTACTTC
>.|TRBJ2-5|TRBD1|TRBV5-1
CASSGTASETQYF
TGCGCCAGCAGTGGGACAGCTTCAGAGACCCAGTACTTC
>.|TRBJ2-2|.|TRBV11-3
CASSPNPSTGKGAGELFF
TGTGCCAGCAGCCCCAACCCATCGACAGGAAAGGGTGCCGGGGAGCTGTTTTTT
>.|TRBJ2-2|TRBD1|TRBV19
CASSIGDRESGELFF
TGTGCCAGTAGTATAGGGGACAGGGAATCCGGGGAGCTGTTTTTT
>once|TRBJ1-6|TRBD1|TRBV5-6
CASSFGQGNSPLHF
TGTGCCAGCAGCTTCGGACAGGGGAATTCACCCCTCCACTTT
>.|TRBJ2-3|.|TRBV7-2
CASSRYDPRTDTQYF
TGTGCCAGCAGCCGTTACGACCCGCGGACAGATACGCAGTATTTT
>.|TRBJ1-6|TRBD1|TRBV5-1
CASSLSSGTGIGNSPLHF
TGCGCCAGCAGCTTGAGCTCCGGGACAGGGATCGGTAATTCACCCCTCCACTTT
>.|TRBJ2-1|.|TRBV5-1
CASSLDWREQFF
TGCGCCAGCAGCTTGGACTGGAGGGAGCAGTTCTTC
>.|TRBJ2-3|.|TRBV5-4
CASSPGTDTQYF
TGTGCCAGCAGCCCGGGCACAGATACGCAGTATTTT
>.|TRBJ1-2|TRBD1|TRBV10-3
CAISESAGGWVYTF
TGTGCCATCAGTGAGTCTGCAGGGGGCTGGGTCTACACCTTC
>.|TRBJ2-5|.|TRBV4-1
CASSQPPLLAPQETQYF
TGCGCCAGCAGCCAGCCTCCTCTGCTAGCCCCCCAAGAGACCCAGTACTTC
>.|TRBJ2-3|TRBD2|TRBV6-6
CASSYPGLGGKDTQYF
TGTGCCAGCAGTTACCCAGGTCTGGGGGGGAAAGATACGCAGTATTTT
>.|TRBJ2-2|TRBD2|TRBV4-3
CASSQEIRGRASNTGELFF
TGCGCCAGCAGCCAAGAAATCCGCGGGAGGGCTTCGAACACCGGGGAGCTGTTTTTT
>.|TRBJ2-5|.|TRBV5-6
CASSSMGPQETQYF
TGTGCCAGCAGCTCTATGGGCCCTCAAGAGACCCAGTACTTC
>.|TRBJ2-1|TRBD2|TRBV7-8
CASSFKTSGVFRLNEQFF
TGTGCCAGCAGCTTTAAGACTAGCGGGGTGTTCAGGTTGAATGAGCAGTTCTTC
>.|TRBJ2-1|.|TRBV18
CASSPPLESDEQFF
TGTGCCAGCTCACCACCGTTGGAGAGCGATGAGCAGTTCTTC
>.|TRBJ2-4|.|TRBV4-1
CASSQALTSRNIQYF
TGCGCCAGCAGCCAGGCCCTTACTAGTCGGAACATTCAGTACTTC
>.|TRBJ2-7|TRBD1|TRBV7-9
CASSSAFGTDVYEQYF
TGTGCCAGCAGCTCCGCATTCGGGACAGACGTCTACGAGCAGTACTTC
>.|TRBJ1-1|.|TRBV19
CASSTYRGGTGGAFF
TGTGCCAGTAGTACCTATCGAGGGGGAACAGGCGGAGCTTTCTTT
>.|TRBJ2-1|TRBD2|TRBV29-1
CSGLAVDNEQFF
TGCAGCGGACTAGCGGTCGACAATGAGCAGTTCTTC
>few|TRBJ2-1|TRBD2|TRBV9
CASSVSGGGADEQFF
TGTGCCAGCAGCGTTAGCGGCGGGGGGGCAGATGAGCAGTTCTTC
>.|TRBJ2-5|.|TRBV30
CAWSPQTQLLGGMTQYF
TGTGCCTGGAGTCCGCAGACCCAATTACTAGGGGGTATGACCCAGTACTTC
>.|TRBJ2-5|.|TRBV5-1
CASSFSGGETQYF
TGCGCCAGCAGCTTCAGTGGAGGAGAGACCCAGTACTTC
>.|TRBJ2-7|.|TRBV5-1
CASSLARENTEQYF
TGCGCCAGCAGCTTGGCCCGGGAGAACACCGAGCAGTACTTC
>.|TRBJ1-1|.|TRBV28
CASSPFPRARNTEAFF
TGTGCCAGCAGTCCCTTCCCGAGGGCCCGGAACACTGAAGCTTTCTTT
>.|TRBJ2-1|TRBD2|TRBV5-6
CASSSAGGGYNEQFF
TGTGCCAGCAGCTCAGCGGGAGGGGGGTACAATGAGCAGTTCTTC
>.|TRBJ2-5|TRBD2|TRBV5-1
CASSVAGAETQYF
TGCGCCAGCAGTGTAGCGGGAGCGGAGACCCAGTACTTC
>.|TRBJ2-1|.|TRBV2
CASNYGTNGDYNEQFF
TGTGCCAGCAATTACGGGACAAATGGGGACTACAATGAGCAGTTCTTC
>.|TRBJ1-1|.|TRBV29-1
CSVEDWAGEAFF
TGCAGCGTTGAAGACTGGGCCGGTGAAGCTTTCTTT
>.|TRBJ1-6|.|TRBV5-1
CASSSGNNSPLHF
TGCGCCAGCAGTAGCGGCAACAATTCACCCCTCCACTTT
>.|TRBJ1-2|TRBD1|TRBV5-1
CASSLGQGKVGYTF
TGCGCCAGCAGCTTGGGACAGGGGAAGGTTGGCTACACCTTC
>.|TRBJ1-1|.|TRBV11-3
CASSQGRGSTEAFF
TGTGCCAGCAGCCAAGGGCGGGGGAGCACTGAAGCTTTCTTT
>.|TRBJ2-2|.|TRBV19
CASSIVGRANTGELFF
TGTGCCAGTAGTATAGTCGGCAGGGCGAACACCGGGGAGCTGTTTTTT
>.|TRBJ1-2|TRBD1|TRBV6-6
CASSYAGQALGGYTF
TGTGCCAGCAGTTACGCCGGACAGGCCTTAGGGGGCTACACCTTC
>.|TRBJ2-5|TRBD2|TRBV10-3
CAISTDGGTSGTYQETQYF
TGTGCCATCAGTACCGACGGCGGGACTAGCGGGACGTACCAAGAGACCCAGTACTTC
>.|TRBJ1-2|TRBD1|TRBV6-5
CASSYLTGGSYGYTF
TGTGCCAGCAGTTACCTTACAGGGGGAAGCTATGGCTACACCTTC
>.|TRBJ1-2|.|TRBV4-3
CASSQGGGGYTF
TGCGCCAGCAGCCAAGGGGGAGGTGGCTACACCTTC
>.|TRBJ1-4|TRBD1|TRBV11-2
CASSVQGISTNEKLFF
TGTGCCAGCAGCGTACAGGGGATCTCAACTAATGAAAAACTGTTTTTT
>few|TRBJ2-7|.|TRBV5-6
CASSLGRDYEQYF
TGTGCCAGCAGCTTGGGACGGGACTACGAGCAGTACTTC
>.|TRBJ1-5|.|TRBV30
CAWSDLTGQPQHF
TGTGCCTGGAGCGATCTTACCGGTCAGCCCCAGCATTTT
>.|TRBJ2-3|.|TRBV4-3
CASSHELLDFPTDTQYF
TGCGCCAGCAGCCATGAATTACTGGACTTCCCCACAGATACGCAGTATTTT
>few|TRBJ1-2|.|TRBV2
CASKREGAPGYTF
TGTGCCAGCAAGAGAGAAGGGGCGCCTGGCTACACCTTC